This T cell receptor (beta chain) derives from a study of T cells in Graves' hyperthyroidism and ophthalmopathy. Overall study: Peripheral blood draws took place at initial diagnosis, ahead of any treatment. Points from the study as a whole: Stable hyperthyroidism and ophthalmopathy were separated using 13 V-J signatures.

CDR1 is SGHRS and CDR2 is YFSETQ in the germline V gene. Trimming left V 4 bases short and J 4 bases short, with 17 bases between. The CDR3 spans 15 residues. There were TCR beta CDR3 regions amplified from RNA transcripts. The HTBI primer set served for first-round RT-PCR of the TCR CDR3. Each CDR3 protein is one row after TCRdb ran MiXCR on the multiplex PCR reads. The table has around 690,000 distinct CDR3 sequences, 20% to 25% seen once; the top ten hold under 35%. A few counts support this clonotype. Its antigen remains unknown. Clinical symptoms, serum thyroxine, TRAb, thyroid ultrasound and orbital computed tomography established diagnosis.

This sequence was found in a man aged 25-45 years with Graves' ophthalmopathy. The chain carries TRBV5-1 and TRBJ2-5, with a possible D match to TRBD1 (6 bases). The sequencing sample was made of blood. The CDR3 is CASSAWDTPRETQYF. CDR3 sequence (DNA): TGCGCCAGCAGCGCCTGGGACACCCCGCGAGAGACCCAGTACTTC.